The next 23 T cell receptor beta chains were all read from a single sample in a study of T cells in Graves' hyperthyroidism and ophthalmopathy. TCR beta CDR3 sequences were amplified from RNA transcripts. The HTBI primer set was used in a first-round RT-PCR of the TCR CDR3. Each CDR3 protein is one row after TCRdb ran MiXCR on the multiplex PCR reads. The sample includes under 550,000 distinct CDR3 sequences, approximately 13% of them seen just once. Sequencing was carried out using blood. The receptors originated from a woman in her late teens or twenties with Graves' hyperthyroidism.

This clonotype was seen repeatedly, ten times or more. This chain links TRBV4-1 with TRBJ2-2; 7 nucleotides align to TRBD2. Germline lookup yields CDR1 MGHRA and CDR2 YSYEKL. CDR3 length: 17 amino acids. Trimming removed 0 bases from V and 0 bases from J; junction bases left unmatched: 4. CDR3 sequence (DNA): TGCGCCAGCAGCCAAGATCTCCTAGCGGCGAACACCGGGGAGCTGTTTTTT. Its protein is CASSQDLLAANTGELFF.

This clonotype was picked up many times. This sequence joins TRBV2 and TRBJ2-7, with 8 positions matching TRBD1. Germline V gene data show CDR1 as SNHLY and CDR2 as FYNNEI. This CDR3 has 15 residues. V dropped 2 bases and J dropped 5; count of bases not matched to a gene: 8. CDR3 sequence: CASSERSWTGNEQYF. The CDR3 DNA is TGTGCCAGCAGTGAAAGGAGTTGGACAGGGAACGAGCAGTACTTC.

This clonotype was counted ten times or more. The chain employs TRBV19 and TRBJ2-1; 7 bases match TRBD2. This CDR3 contains 13 residues. The germline CDR1 and CDR2 sequences are LNHDA and SQIVND (reference sequence). Trimming cost V 5 bases and J 3 bases; bases outside gene matches: 1. The CDR3 DNA reads TGTGCCAGTAGTCTAGCGGTCTACAATGAGCAGTTCTTC. This codes for CASSLAVYNEQFF.

This clonotype was seen at least ten times. CDR3 sequence reads: CASSRDDTYNEQFF. The CDR3 nucleotides are TGTGCCAGCAGTCGGGACGACACCTACAATGAGCAGTTCTTC. J is TRBJ2-1 and V is TRBV27; D may correspond to TRBD1 or TRBD2 (5 bases each). Germline-derived CDR1 and CDR2 are MNHEY and SMNVEV (reference sequence). CDR3 length equals 14 residues. V gave up 5 bases and J gave up 2 bases, with 10 bases separating them.

This clonotype was recorded many times. The genes are TRBV30 and TRBJ2-7; D is possibly TRBD2 (5 bases). V shed 2 bases and J shed 4 bases, with 24 bases lying between them. Germline CDR1 is GTSNPN and CDR2 is SVGIG (reference sequence). This CDR3 has 17 residues. The CDR3 DNA reads TGTGCCTGGAGTAGCTTCCTAGGCTCACACCCGGGATACGAGCAGTACTTC. This gives the protein CAWSSFLGSHPGYEQYF.

The CDR3, as DNA: TGCAGTGCTAGTCTCGGACTAGCGGGAGGCCGAATTGAGCAGTACTTC. It is translated as CSASLGLAGGRIEQYF. The chain links TRBV20-1 to TRBJ2-7; 14 positions match TRBD2. The CDR3 is 16 amino acids. The J segment lost 7 bases and the V segment lost 3 bases, leaving 11 bases of the junction unmatched. From germline, CDR1 is DFQATT and CDR2 SNEGSKA (reference sequence).

This clonotype was picked up many times. The chain uses TRBV5-5 and TRBJ1-1; perhaps TRBD1 as D (5 bases). The CDR3 totals 12 residues. Germline values: CDR1 SGHKS, CDR2 YYEKEE (reference sequence). Trimming took 7 bases from V and 5 from J, leaving 12 bases between them. In DNA, the CDR3 is TGTGCCAGCGCGACAGCCGGGACTGAAGCTTTCTTT. The encoded protein is CASATAGTEAFF.

This clonotype was recorded at least ten times. V gene TRBV30 combines with J gene TRBJ2-5; perhaps D is TRBD1 or TRBD2 (6 bases each). The germline gives CDR1 GTSNPN, CDR2 SVGIG (reference sequence). This CDR3 has 13 amino acids. V was clipped by 2 bases and J by 7 bases, with 14 bases between them. In DNA form, the CDR3 reads TGTGCCTGGAGTCCGGGGGCCGCCGGGACCCAGTACTTC. Its translation: CAWSPGAAGTQYF.

This clonotype was counted many times. V and J are TRBV28 and TRBJ2-7; TRBD1 matches 8 bases. The CDR3 length is 14 residues. Trimming at V came to 5 bases and at J to 4 bases, leaving 7 bases not matched to a gene. Per germline, CDR1 MDHEN and CDR2 SYDVKM. CDR3: CASSTHRGSYEQYF. The CDR3 bases are TGTGCCAGCAGTACTCACAGGGGGTCTTACGAGCAGTACTTC.

This clonotype was seen only a few times. V is TRBV7-8 and J is TRBJ2-7, with 15 bases matching TRBD2. The junction had 11 bases not matched to a gene; V was cut back by 2 bases and J by 6 bases. This CDR3 is built from 18 residues. Germline assignment: CDR1 SGHVS and CDR2 FQNEAQ. Written as DNA, the CDR3 is TGTGCCAGCAGCTTACGCCAGGGGGGACTAGCGGGAGGTTCCGAGCAGTACTTC. Its protein product is CASSLRQGGLAGGSEQYF.

In this sample, this clonotype turned up many times. This chain connects TRBV24-1 to TRBJ2-3, with 10 bases lining up with TRBD2. Germline lookup yields CDR1 KGHDR and CDR2 SFDVKD. The CDR3 consists of 15 residues. Trimming removed 9 bases from V and 5 bases from J; junction bases left unmatched: 10. CDR3 amino acids: CATALEREGKDTQYF. The CDR3 bases are TGTGCCACCGCGCTTGAGCGGGAGGGTAAAGATACGCAGTATTTT.

This clonotype came up a few times. The chain has TRBV5-1 and TRBJ1-1; 10 bases are shared with TRBD1. Germline CDR1 reads SGHRS; CDR2 reads YFSETQ. The V segment lost 4 bases and the J segment 4 bases; nucleotides outside the gene matches: 7. The CDR3 has 15 residues. The CDR3 spells CASSPRQGAGTEAFF. DNA of the CDR3: TGCGCCAGCAGCCCCCGACAGGGGGCGGGCACTGAAGCTTTCTTT.

This clonotype was seen a handful of times. This chain connects TRBV6-1 to TRBJ2-1; TRBD1 agrees at 7 bases. The junction had 12 bases not matched to a gene; V was cut back by 6 bases and J by 4 bases. Germline V gives CDR1 MNHNS, CDR2 SASEGT. This CDR3 spans 16 amino acids. DNA of the CDR3: TGTGCCAGCAGCGTACAGGGGCGGCTATGGTACAATGAGCAGTTCTTC. It codes for CASSVQGRLWYNEQFF.

This clonotype was seen repeatedly, ten times or more. The chain couples TRBV20-1 to TRBJ2-3, with TRBD2 matching 11 bases. The CDR3 runs to 18 residues. Trimming cost V 5 bases and J 1 base; bases outside gene matches: 14. Germline CDR1 and CDR2: DFQATT and SNEGSKA (reference sequence). The CDR3 is CSACHSGRAPHGTDTQYF. The CDR3 DNA is TGCAGTGCTTGTCATAGCGGGAGGGCCCCCCACGGCACAGATACGCAGTATTTT.

This clonotype was seen ten or more times. V gene TRBV27 combines with J gene TRBJ2-1, with 9 nucleotides matching TRBD2. This CDR3 is built from 17 residues. Germline CDR1 reads MNHEY; CDR2 reads SMNVEV (reference sequence). The V gene end was trimmed by 5 bases and the J gene end by 5 bases; junction bases not matched to a gene: 13. In nucleotides, the CDR3 is TGTGCCAGCAGTGACCGTGTGGCGGGAGGGCCCCACAATGAGCAGTTCTTC. Protein: CASSDRVAGGPHNEQFF.

For this clonotype: A much larger clone differs by one base, so this may be a read error. The chain combines TRBV12-3 or TRBV12-4 with TRBJ1-2; TRBD1 agrees at 12 bases. The CDR3 extends over 20 amino acids. The CDR3 coding sequence is TGTGCCAGCAGTTTAATTATAAAGGCCTCGGGACAGGGGGCCGACTATGGCGACACCTTC. It yields the protein CASSLIIKASGQGADYGDTF.

This clonotype was observed a few times. The chain is built from TRBV5-1 and TRBJ2-7, with TRBD1 matching 9 bases. The junction had 7 bases not matched to a gene; V was cut back by 3 bases and J by 6 bases. The germline gives CDR1 SGHRS, CDR2 YFSETQ. CDR3 length equals 14 residues. As DNA, the CDR3 is TGCGCCAGCAGCTCTAGGACAGGGGAGACCGAGCAGTACTTC. This gives the protein CASSSRTGETEQYF.

This clonotype was observed at least ten times. The chain has TRBV20-1 and TRBJ1-1; a possible D gene is TRBD1 (6 bases). Looked up from germline, CDR1 is DFQATT and CDR2 is SNEGSKA (reference sequence). V lost 4 bases and J lost 4, with 13 bases in between. The CDR3 is 13 residues long. CDR3 region: CSATTGTFTEAFF. CDR3 DNA sequence: TGCAGTGCTACAACAGGGACTTTCACTGAAGCTTTCTTT.

This clonotype was seen a few times. The V gene is TRBV5-1, the J gene TRBJ2-3, with no clear D. This CDR3 contains 16 residues. V was pared by 0 bases and J by 0 bases, with 11 bases between. The germline V gene encodes CDR1 SGHRS and CDR2 YFSETQ. The CDR3 here is CASSLDLVGSTDTQYF. The CDR3, as DNA: TGCGCCAGCAGCTTGGACCTAGTGGGGAGCACAGATACGCAGTATTTT. The full variable domain, rest sourced from reference TRBV5-1 and TRBJ2-3, is KAGVTQTPRYLIKTRGQQVTLSCSPISGHRSVSWYQQTPGQGLQFLFEYFSETQRNKGNFPGRFSGRQFSNSRSEMNVSTLELGDSALYLCASSLDLVGSTDTQYFGPGTRLTVL.

This clonotype was counted only a few times. This chain connects TRBV20-1 to TRBJ2-7; D perhaps matches TRBD2 (6 bases). Between the trimmed V and J ends, which lost 6 bases and 4 bases, there was a span of 22 bases. Germline V gene data show CDR1 as DFQATT and CDR2 as SNEGSKA (reference sequence). The CDR3 is made up of 15 amino acids. The CDR3 loop reads CSASPDGDWVYEQYF. As DNA, the CDR3 is TGCAGTGCGTCCCCCGACGGGGACTGGGTATACGAGCAGTACTTC.

This clonotype has a count of ten or more. V gene TRBV13 combines with J gene TRBJ1-4; 8 bases agree with TRBD1. Germline V gives CDR1 PRHDT, CDR2 FYEKMQ (reference sequence). The CDR3 is 15 residues long. V lost 4 bases and J lost 8; bases outside the gene matches: 9. The CDR3 here is CASSSRQGYEEKLFF. Here the CDR3 DNA reads TGTGCCAGCAGCTCCAGACAGGGGTATGAGGAAAAACTGTTTTTT.

This clonotype was seen at least ten times. The chain recombines TRBV10-1 with TRBJ1-2; a possible D gene is TRBD1 (5 bases). The V and J ends lost 5 bases and 4 bases respectively, with 11 bases between them. This CDR3 has 13 residues. In germline, CDR1 is WNHNN, CDR2 SYGVQD (reference sequence). CDR3 nucleotides: TGCGCCAGCAGTCGGGACGCCGCCTATGGCTACACCTTC. Translated, it gives CASSRDAAYGYTF.

This clonotype was seen a handful of times. The rearrangement links TRBV15 to TRBJ2-1, with D uncertain. This CDR3 has 14 amino acids. V was cut by 8 bases and J by 0 bases, with 11 bases left in between. Germline values: CDR1 LNHNV, CDR2 YYDKDF (reference sequence). CDR3 in DNA: TGTGCCACCCAAGGGCCTAGCTCCTACAATGAGCAGTTCTTC. This gives the protein CATQGPSSYNEQFF.